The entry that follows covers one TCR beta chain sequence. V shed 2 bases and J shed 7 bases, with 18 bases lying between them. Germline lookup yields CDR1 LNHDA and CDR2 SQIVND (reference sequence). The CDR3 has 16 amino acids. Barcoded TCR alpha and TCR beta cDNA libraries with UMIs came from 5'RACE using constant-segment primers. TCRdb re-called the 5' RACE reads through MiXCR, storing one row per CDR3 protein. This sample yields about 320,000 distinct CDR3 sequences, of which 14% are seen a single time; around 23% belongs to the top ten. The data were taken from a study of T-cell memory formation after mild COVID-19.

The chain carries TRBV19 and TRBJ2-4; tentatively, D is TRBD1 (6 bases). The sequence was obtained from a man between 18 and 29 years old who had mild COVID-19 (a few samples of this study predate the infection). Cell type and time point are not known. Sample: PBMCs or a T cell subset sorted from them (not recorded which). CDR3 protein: CASSIPSMTGWNIQYF. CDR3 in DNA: TGTGCCAGTAGTATACCATCGATGACAGGCTGGAACATTCAGTACTTC.